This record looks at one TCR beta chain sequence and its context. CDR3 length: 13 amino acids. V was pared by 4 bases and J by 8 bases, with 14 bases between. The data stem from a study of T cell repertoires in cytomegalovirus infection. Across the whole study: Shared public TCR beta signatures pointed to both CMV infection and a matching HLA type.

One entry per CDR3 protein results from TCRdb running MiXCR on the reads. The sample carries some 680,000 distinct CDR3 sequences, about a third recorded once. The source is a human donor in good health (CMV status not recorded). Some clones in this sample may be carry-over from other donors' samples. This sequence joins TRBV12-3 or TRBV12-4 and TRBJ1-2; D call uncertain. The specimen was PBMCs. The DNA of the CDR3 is TGTGCCAGCAGTTCTACCCCCATGGGGGGCTACACCTTC. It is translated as CASSSTPMGGYTF.